A single sample is the source of the 19 T cell receptor beta chains below, sequenced in a study of CD8 T cells in Susac syndrome. Roughly 0.45 to 1 ug RNA was reverse transcribed with random hexamers. TCRdb redid the calling of the immunoSEQ multiplex PCR reads with MiXCR, one entry per CDR3 protein. Among about 140,000 distinct CDR3 sequences, around 95% were seen once, and the ten largest hold roughly 0.084%. Specimen: CD4+ T cells from PBMCs. The receptors stem from a human donor with Susac syndrome.

The chain uses TRBV20-1 and TRBJ2-1, with 10 positions matching TRBD2. The J segment lost 9 bases and the V segment lost 3 bases, leaving 11 bases of the junction unmatched. There are 15 residues in the CDR3. Per the germline V gene, CDR1 is DFQATT and CDR2 is SNEGSKA (reference sequence). CDR3: CSARRRAGGPGEQFF. The CDR3 DNA reads TGCAGTGCTAGGAGGAGAGCGGGGGGGCCCGGTGAGCAGTTCTTC.

The J gene is TRBJ2-7, the V gene TRBV5-1, with 12 bases identical to TRBD2. The junction had 4 bases not matched to a gene; V was cut back by 5 bases and J by 1 base. In germline, CDR1 is SGHRS, CDR2 YFSETQ. This CDR3 spans 15 amino acids. DNA for the CDR3: TGCGCCAGCAGTTACGGGACTAGCGGGTCCTACGAGCAGTACTTC. Amino acids: CASSYGTSGSYEQYF.

This chain links TRBV7-9 with TRBJ2-2; D gene ambiguous. V was shortened by 5 bases and J by 5 bases, with 9 bases between the two germline ends. This CDR3 contains 13 residues. Germline CDR1 is SEHNR and CDR2 is FQNEAQ (reference sequence). The CDR3 loop reads CASSGEGTGELFF. The CDR3 DNA is TGTGCCAGCAGCGGTGAAGGAACCGGGGAGCTGTTTTTT.

The rearrangement joins TRBV11-2 to TRBJ1-1; 9 bases are shared with TRBD1. The CDR3 loop spans 15 amino acids. V trimming: 3 bases; J trimming: 5 bases; junction bases outside the gene matches: 7. CDR1 SGHAT and CDR2 FQNNGV come from the germline V gene. CDR3 residues: CASSFGNRGQTEAFF. The DNA for the CDR3 is TGTGCCAGCAGCTTCGGGAACAGGGGGCAAACTGAAGCTTTCTTT.

CDR3 amino acids: CASSLEGSYGYTF. CDR3 coding DNA: TGTGCCAGCAGTTTAGAGGGTTCCTATGGCTACACCTTC. The chain uses TRBV27 and TRBJ1-2; D gene unclear. Germline lookup yields CDR1 MNHEY and CDR2 SMNVEV (reference sequence). Trimming cost V 2 bases and J 4 bases, with 8 bases left between them. This CDR3 is 13 amino acids long.

This chain uses TRBV5-1 with TRBJ1-1, with D uncertain. V was pared by 3 bases and J by 4 bases, with 7 bases between. The germline gives CDR1 SGHRS, CDR2 YFSETQ. CDR3 length equals 12 residues. The CDR3 DNA sequence: TGCGCCAGCAGCTGGGATAGCACTGAAGCTTTCTTT. It codes for CASSWDSTEAFF.

The chain links TRBV14 to TRBJ2-7; no clear D gene. Trimming removed 1 base from V and 6 bases from J, with 13 bases in between. The CDR3 runs to 14 residues. Germline CDR1 is SGHDN and CDR2 is FVKESK. In DNA form, the CDR3 reads TGTGCCAGCAGCCAAGTGAGTCTAGTCGGCGAGCAGTACTTC. It yields the protein CASSQVSLVGEQYF.

V is TRBV14 and J is TRBJ2-1; 10 bases map to TRBD2. CDR3 size: 15 residues. Germline V lookup: CDR1 SGHDN, CDR2 FVKESK. J was trimmed by 8 bases and V by 5 bases; bases with no gene match: 9. The CDR3 protein is CASSGGLARLDEQFF. The DNA of the CDR3 is TGTGCCAGCAGCGGGGGACTAGCGCGCCTCGATGAGCAGTTCTTC.

The chain links TRBV14 to TRBJ2-1, with D possibly being TRBD1 or TRBD2 (5 bases each). Germline V gene sequence: CDR1 SGHDN, CDR2 FVKESK. The CDR3 is made up of 16 amino acids. V was shortened by 1 base and J by 8 bases, with 18 bases between the two germline ends. The CDR3, as DNA: TGTGCCAGCAGCCAAGCCTACGGGGCCCTTGGGGATGAGCAGTTCTTC. Its translation: CASSQAYGALGDEQFF.

J is TRBJ2-7 and V is TRBV20-1; TRBD1 aligns across 11 bases. The V segment lost 5 bases and the J segment 3 bases; nucleotides outside the gene matches: 3. This CDR3 is built from 13 residues. Per the germline V gene, CDR1 is DFQATT and CDR2 is SNEGSKA (reference sequence). CDR3 DNA sequence: TGCAGTGCTGCCGGGACAGGGGGCTACGAGCAGTACTTC. This codes for CSAAGTGGYEQYF.

The DNA of the CDR3 is TGCAGTGCTAGCCTCGACTACAATGAGCAGTTCTTC. Its protein product is CSASLDYNEQFF. This sequence joins TRBV20-1 and TRBJ2-1; D gene uncertain. Germline V gives CDR1 DFQATT, CDR2 SNEGSKA (reference sequence). This CDR3 region has 12 residues. V was shortened by 3 bases and J by 3 bases, with 6 bases between the two germline ends.

The V and J genes are TRBV5-4 and TRBJ1-1; D is undetermined. From germline, CDR1 is SGHNT and CDR2 YYREEE (reference sequence). This CDR3 is built from 12 residues. Trimming cost V 4 bases and J 10 bases, with 14 bases left between them. The CDR3 is CASSPLGATAFF. In nucleotides, the CDR3 is TGTGCCAGCAGCCCGTTGGGCGCAACAGCTTTCTTT. The full variable domain, rest sourced from reference TRBV5-4 and TRBJ1-1, is ETGVTQSPTHLIKTRGQQVTLRCSSQSGHNTVSWYQQALGQGPQFIFQYYREEENGRGNFPPRFSGLQFPNYSSELNVNALELDDSALYLCASSPLGATAFFGQGTRLTVV.

The chain carries TRBV5-1 and TRBJ2-2; no clear D gene. The CDR3 totals 15 residues. Trimming pared 4 bases from V and 1 base from J, leaving 11 bases between. CDR1 is SGHRS and CDR2 is YFSETQ in the germline V gene. As DNA, the CDR3 is TGCGCCAGCAGCCCCAGGACGCTGAACACCGGGGAGCTGTTTTTT. Its protein product is CASSPRTLNTGELFF.

This clonotype appeared a few times. V is TRBV13 and J is TRBJ2-7, with D unclear. From germline, CDR1 is PRHDT and CDR2 FYEKMQ (reference sequence). The V end lost 5 bases, the J end lost 1 base, and 12 bases lay between the germline ends. The CDR3 runs 14 residues. CDR3 DNA sequence: TGTGCCAGCAGCGTGGGTGTACCTTCCTACGAGCAGTACTTC. Protein sequence: CASSVGVPSYEQYF.

The CDR3 reads CASTFDRGPNTEAFF. CDR3 nucleotide sequence: TGTGCCAGCACTTTTGACCGGGGACCGAACACTGAAGCTTTCTTT. The V call is TRBV6-5, the J call TRBJ1-1; TRBD1 might be the D (5 bases). The length of the CDR3 is 15 residues. V was shortened by 7 bases and J by 1 base, with 16 bases between the two germline ends. Germline V gene data show CDR1 as MNHEY and CDR2 as SVGAGI.

This chain links TRBV19 with TRBJ1-2; perhaps TRBD1 as D (5 bases). The V end lost 5 bases, the J end lost 5 bases, and 9 bases lay between the germline ends. Per germline, CDR1 LNHDA and CDR2 SQIVND (reference sequence). CDR3 length: 12 residues. CDR3 in amino acids: CASSWDPYGYTF. The CDR3 region has the DNA TGTGCCAGTAGTTGGGACCCGTATGGCTACACCTTC.

This sequence joins TRBV7-9 and TRBJ1-5; 7 bases are a match to TRBD1. CDR1 and CDR2 from the germline V gene are SEHNR and FQNEAQ (reference sequence). Trimming at V came to 5 bases and at J to 3 bases, leaving 4 bases not matched to a gene. The CDR3 runs 14 residues. The CDR3 sequence is CASSRGQLNQPQHF. CDR3 DNA: TGTGCCAGCAGCCGGGGACAGCTCAATCAGCCCCAGCATTTT.

Comment on this clonotype: The conserved closing phenylalanine or tryptophan is absent in this CDR3, likely reflecting a read error. V and J are TRBV20-1 and TRBJ2-7, with D possibly matching TRBD2 (7 bases). Germline assignment: CDR1 DFQATT and CDR2 SNEGSKA (reference sequence). Trimming removed 5 bases from V and 5 bases from J, with 19 bases in between. This CDR3 is 14 amino acids long. CDR3: CSALRGGTSNEQYL. CDR3 bases: TGCAGTGCTCTTAGGGGGGGGACATCCAACGAGCAGTACTTG.

The genes are TRBV9 and TRBJ2-2; unclear D gene. The CDR3 extends over 15 amino acids. Trimming left V 0 bases short and J 6 bases short, with 12 bases between. The germline V gene has CDR1 SGDLS and CDR2 YYNGEE. In nucleotides, the CDR3 is TGTGCCAGCAGCGTAGGGACGAAGGACCCCGGGGAGCTGTTTTTT. Its protein is CASSVGTKDPGELFF.